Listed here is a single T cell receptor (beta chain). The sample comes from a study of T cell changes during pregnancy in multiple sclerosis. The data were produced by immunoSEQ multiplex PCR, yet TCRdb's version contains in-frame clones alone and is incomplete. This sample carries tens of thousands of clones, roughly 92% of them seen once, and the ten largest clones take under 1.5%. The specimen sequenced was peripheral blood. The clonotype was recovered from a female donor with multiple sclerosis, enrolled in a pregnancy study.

CDR3 region: CASSSPDRIYGYTF. CDR3 bases: TGTGCCAGCAGTTCCCCCGACAGGATTTATGGCTACACCTTC. The genes are TRBV28 and TRBJ1-2; D may be TRBD1 (6 bases). There are 14 residues in the CDR3. Germline values: CDR1 MDHEN, CDR2 SYDVKM. Trimming cost V 4 bases and J 5 bases, with 14 bases left between them.